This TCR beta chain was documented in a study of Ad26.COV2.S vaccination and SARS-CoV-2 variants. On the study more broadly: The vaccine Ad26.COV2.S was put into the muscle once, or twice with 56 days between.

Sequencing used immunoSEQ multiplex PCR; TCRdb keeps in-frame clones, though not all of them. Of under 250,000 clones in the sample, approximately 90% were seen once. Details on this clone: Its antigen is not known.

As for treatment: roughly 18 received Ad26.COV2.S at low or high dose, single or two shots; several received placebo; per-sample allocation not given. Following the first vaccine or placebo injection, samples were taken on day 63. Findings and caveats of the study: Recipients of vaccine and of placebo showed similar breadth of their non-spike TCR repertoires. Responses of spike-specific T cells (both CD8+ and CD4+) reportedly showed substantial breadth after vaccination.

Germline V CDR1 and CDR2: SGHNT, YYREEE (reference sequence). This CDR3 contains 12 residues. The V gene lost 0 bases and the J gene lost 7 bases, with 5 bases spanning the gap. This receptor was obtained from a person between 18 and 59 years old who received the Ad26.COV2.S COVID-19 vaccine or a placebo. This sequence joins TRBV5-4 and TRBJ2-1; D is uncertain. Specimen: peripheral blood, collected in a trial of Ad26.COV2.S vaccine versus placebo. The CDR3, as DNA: TGTGCCAGCAGCTTGGCGGGTAATGAGCAGTTCTTC. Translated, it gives CASSLAGNEQFF.